The clone carrying this TCR beta chain has only a few counts. Antigen unknown. Trimming cost V 8 bases and J 4 bases, with 15 bases left between them. Germline-derived CDR1 and CDR2 are SQVTM and ANQGSEA. This CDR3 region has 13 residues. The source of the sample is a study of a mutant IDH1 vaccine in newly diagnosed glioma. Turning to the study itself: Patients were started on vaccination 4-6 weeks after radiotherapy alone, or with temozolomide cycles. Patients' prior therapy spanned radiotherapy, temozolomide, or both; most underwent both. Study-wide findings and caveats: Vaccination elicited immune responses in roughly 93% of patients.

The assay was immunoSEQ multiplex PCR, and TCRdb's table has in-frame clones only and misses some. The table has roughly 74,000 clones, roughly 85% seen once; the top ten hold around 2%. Noted time point: week 23, last vaccination. Vaccination used 300 ug of mutant IDH1 20-mer peptide per dose, with topical imiquimod. Tumors from donors were new WHO grade 3 or 4 IDH1-mutant astrocytomas with ATRX loss. The rearrangement links TRBV29-1 to TRBJ1-5; the D gene is possibly TRBD1 (5 bases). The sequences come from PBMCs, collected from a glioma patient whose treatment included an IDH1 peptide vaccine. This clonotype was sampled from a man younger than 45 with glioma. Some clones in this sample may be carry-over from other donors' samples. The CDR3 DNA reads as TGCAGCTATTCTGGGGGGGTTAATCAGCCCCAGCATTTT. Its protein product is CSYSGGVNQPQHF.